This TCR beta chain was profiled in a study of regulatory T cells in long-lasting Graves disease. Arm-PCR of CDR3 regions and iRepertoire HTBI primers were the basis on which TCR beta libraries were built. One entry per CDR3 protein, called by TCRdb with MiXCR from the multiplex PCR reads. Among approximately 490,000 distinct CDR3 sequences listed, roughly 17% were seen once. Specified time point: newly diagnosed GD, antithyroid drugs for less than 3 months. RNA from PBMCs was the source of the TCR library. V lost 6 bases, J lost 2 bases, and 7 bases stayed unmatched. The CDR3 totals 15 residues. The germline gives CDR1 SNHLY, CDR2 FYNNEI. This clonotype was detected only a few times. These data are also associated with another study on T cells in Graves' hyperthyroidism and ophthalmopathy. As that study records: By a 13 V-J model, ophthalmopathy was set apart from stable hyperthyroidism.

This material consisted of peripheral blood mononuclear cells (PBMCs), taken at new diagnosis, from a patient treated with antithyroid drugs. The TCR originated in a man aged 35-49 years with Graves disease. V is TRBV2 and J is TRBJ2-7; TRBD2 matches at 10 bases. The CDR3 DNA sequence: TGTGCCAGCAGGGGAAGGACTAGCGGCCCCTACGAGCAGTACTTC. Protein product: CASRGRTSGPYEQYF.